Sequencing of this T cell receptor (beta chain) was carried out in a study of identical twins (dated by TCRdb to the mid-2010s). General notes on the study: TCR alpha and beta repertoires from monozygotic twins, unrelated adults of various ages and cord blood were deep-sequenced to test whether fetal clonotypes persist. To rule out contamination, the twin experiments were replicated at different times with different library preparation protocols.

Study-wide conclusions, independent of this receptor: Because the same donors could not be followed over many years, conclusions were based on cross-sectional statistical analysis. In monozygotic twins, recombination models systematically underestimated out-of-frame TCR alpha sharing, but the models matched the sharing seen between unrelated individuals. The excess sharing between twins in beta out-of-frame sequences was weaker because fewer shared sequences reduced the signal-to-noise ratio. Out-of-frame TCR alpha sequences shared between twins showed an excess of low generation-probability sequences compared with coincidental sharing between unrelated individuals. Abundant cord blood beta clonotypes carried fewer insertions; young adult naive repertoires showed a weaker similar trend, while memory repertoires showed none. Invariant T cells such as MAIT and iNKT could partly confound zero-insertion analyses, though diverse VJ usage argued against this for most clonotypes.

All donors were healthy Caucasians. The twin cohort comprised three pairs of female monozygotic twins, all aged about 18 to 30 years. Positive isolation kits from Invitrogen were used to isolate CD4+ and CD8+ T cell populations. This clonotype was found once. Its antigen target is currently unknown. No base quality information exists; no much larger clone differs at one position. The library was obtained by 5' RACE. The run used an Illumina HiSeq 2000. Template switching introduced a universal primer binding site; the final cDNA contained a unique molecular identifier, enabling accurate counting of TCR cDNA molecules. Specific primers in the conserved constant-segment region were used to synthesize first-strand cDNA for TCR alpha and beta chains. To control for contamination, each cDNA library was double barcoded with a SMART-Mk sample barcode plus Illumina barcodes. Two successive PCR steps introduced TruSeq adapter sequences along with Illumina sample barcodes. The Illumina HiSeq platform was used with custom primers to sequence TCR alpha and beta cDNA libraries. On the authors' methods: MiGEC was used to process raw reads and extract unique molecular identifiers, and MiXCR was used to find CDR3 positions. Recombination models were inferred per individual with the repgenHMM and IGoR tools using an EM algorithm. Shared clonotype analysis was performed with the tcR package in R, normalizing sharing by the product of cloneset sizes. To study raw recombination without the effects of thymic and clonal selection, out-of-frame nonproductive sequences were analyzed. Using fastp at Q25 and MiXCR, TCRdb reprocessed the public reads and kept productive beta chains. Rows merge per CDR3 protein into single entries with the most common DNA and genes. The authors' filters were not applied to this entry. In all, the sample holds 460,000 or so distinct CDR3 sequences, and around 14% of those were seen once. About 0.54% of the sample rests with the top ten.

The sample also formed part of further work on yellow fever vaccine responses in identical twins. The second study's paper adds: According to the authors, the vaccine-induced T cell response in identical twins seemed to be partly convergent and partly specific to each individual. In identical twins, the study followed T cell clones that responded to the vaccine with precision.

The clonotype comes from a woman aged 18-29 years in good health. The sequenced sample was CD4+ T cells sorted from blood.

The DNA reads as follows: TGTGCCAGCAGCTTAGAAGGGAGGGCTAATGAAAAACTGTTTTTT. Its protein is CASSLEGRANEKLFF. This receptor chain uses TRBV7-8 and TRBJ1-4; a confident D gene designation cannot be given. The junction carries 9 bases between V and J, which are trimmed by 1 base and 3 bases respectively. The CDR3, cysteine through phenylalanine, is 15 amino acids long. Just CDR3 DNA is preserved here, 45 bases in frame from base 1. The germline V gene gives CDR1 as SGHVS and CDR2 as FQNEAQ.